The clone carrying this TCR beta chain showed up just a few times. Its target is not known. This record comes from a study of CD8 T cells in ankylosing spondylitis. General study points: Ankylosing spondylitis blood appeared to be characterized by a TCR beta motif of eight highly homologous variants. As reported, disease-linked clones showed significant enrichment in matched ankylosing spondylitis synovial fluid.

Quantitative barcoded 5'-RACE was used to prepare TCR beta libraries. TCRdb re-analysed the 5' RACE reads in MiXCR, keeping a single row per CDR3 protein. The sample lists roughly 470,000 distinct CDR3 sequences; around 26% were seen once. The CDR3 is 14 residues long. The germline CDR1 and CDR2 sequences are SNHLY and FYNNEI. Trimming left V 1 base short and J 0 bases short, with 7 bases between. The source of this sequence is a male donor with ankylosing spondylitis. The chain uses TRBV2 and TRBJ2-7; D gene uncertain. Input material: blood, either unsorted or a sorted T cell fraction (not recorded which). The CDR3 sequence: CASSEDGYSYEQYF. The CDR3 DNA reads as TGTGCCAGCAGTGAAGACGGGTACTCCTACGAGCAGTACTTC.